The 9 T cell receptor beta chains given below trace back to one sample, sequenced in a study of regulatory T cells in long-lasting Graves disease (dated by TCRdb to 2020 to 2023). Reading the label with the study, this specimen's time point is: newly diagnosed GD, antithyroid drugs for less than 3 months. For both TCR sequencing and RNA sequencing, RNA was extracted from PBMCs using TRIzol. The library was made by multiplex PCR. The run used an Illumina HiSeq 4000. TCR beta libraries were built with iRepertoire HTBI primers and Arm-PCR amplification of CDR3 regions. Through fastp at Q25 and MiXCR, TCRdb rebuilt clones from the public reads, retaining in-frame beta chains. When rows share a CDR3 protein, they turn into one entry using the most common DNA and genes. Here the sample has around 480,000 distinct CDR3 sequences; about 16% occur a single time. Jointly, the top ten make up 12% of the sample.

The sample was also reused in another study, on T cells in Graves' hyperthyroidism and ophthalmopathy.

The material was peripheral blood mononuclear cells (PBMCs), obtained at new diagnosis, from a patient treated with antithyroid drugs. These TCRs come from a man aged 40-49 years with Graves disease. Donor details come from another sample of the same person, matched by shared clones.

There are many counts of this clonotype. This sequence joins TRBV5-1 and TRBJ2-1, with 12 bases lining up with TRBD2. The germline gives CDR1 SGHRS, CDR2 YFSETQ. The V and J ends lost 0 bases and 7 bases, in that order; junction bases with no gene match: 8. The CDR3 contains 17 residues. Written as DNA, the CDR3 is TGCGCCAGCAGCTTGGATACATCTGGACTAGCGGGAAATGAGCAGTTCTTC. It encodes CASSLDTSGLAGNEQFF.

This clonotype was detected ten times or more. The V and J genes are TRBV5-1 and TRBJ2-3; 8 bases are a match to TRBD2. With 3 bases clipped from V and 4 bases from J, the junction kept 7 bases outside the gene matches. The CDR3 is 15 residues long. CDR1 is SGHRS, CDR2 YFSETQ, per germline. CDR3 loop: CASSSGGRSSDTQYF. CDR3 nucleotide sequence: TGCGCCAGCAGCTCGGGCGGGAGGAGCTCAGATACGCAGTATTTT. The variable domain in full, with the rest retrieved from reference TRBV5-1 and TRBJ2-3, is KAGVTQTPRYLIKTRGQQVTLSCSPISGHRSVSWYQQTPGQGLQFLFEYFSETQRNKGNFPGRFSGRQFSNSRSEMNVSTLELGDSALYLCASSSGGRSSDTQYFGPGTRLTVL.

This clonotype has at least ten counts. V is TRBV20-1 and J is TRBJ2-2; D not resolved. The germline V and J ends were trimmed by 6 bases and 5 bases, with 16 bases remaining between them. CDR1 is DFQATT, CDR2 SNEGSKA, per germline (reference sequence). CDR3 length equals 14 residues. CDR3: CSAASEQRTGELFF. Here the CDR3 DNA reads TGCAGTGCCGCGAGCGAACAGAGGACCGGGGAGCTGTTTTTT.

Concerning this clonotype itself: One end of the junction fails to match germline, which may point to a read error. The V gene is TRBV20-1, the J gene TRBJ2-1; possibly TRBD2 for D (5 bases). The length of the CDR3 is 11 residues. Germline assignment: CDR1 DFQATT and CDR2 SNEGSKA (reference sequence). CDR3: CGASIANEQFF. CDR3 in DNA: TGCGGTGCTAGTATAGCGAACGAGCAGTTCTTC.

This clonotype has ten or more counts. V is TRBV7-8 and J is TRBJ2-5; D not certain. The germline V gene has CDR1 SGHVS and CDR2 FQNEAQ. The CDR3 length is 15 residues. V was trimmed by 5 bases and J by 2 bases, leaving 15 bases between them. The chain's CDR3 is CASSRNPGRQETQYF. The CDR3 coding sequence is TGTGCCAGCAGCCGGAACCCCGGACGGCAAGAGACCCAGTACTTC.

This clonotype was seen repeatedly, ten times or more. The chain links TRBV30 to TRBJ1-6, with TRBD1 matching over 7 bases. Germline loops: CDR1 GTSNPN, CDR2 SVGIG (reference sequence). This CDR3 is built from 15 residues. The junction had 12 bases not matched to a gene; V was cut back by 3 bases and J by 10 bases. CDR3 nucleotides: TGTGCCTGGAGAAGGAGGGGGGACAGTTCCTCACCCCTCCACTTT. It codes for CAWRRRGDSSSPLHF.

The rearrangement uses TRBV2 and TRBJ2-1; D possibly corresponds to TRBD1 (6 bases). In germline, CDR1 is SNHLY, CDR2 FYNNEI. V shed 7 bases and J shed 7 bases, with 17 bases lying between them. The CDR3 covers 14 residues. The CDR3 spells CASMLEVRGNEQFF. Written as DNA, the CDR3 is TGTGCCAGCATGTTAGAGGTTAGGGGGAATGAGCAGTTCTTC.

This clonotype has only a few counts. This chain uses TRBV7-9 with TRBJ2-1; the match to TRBD1 covers 7 bases. The trim removed 5 bases at V and 0 bases at J, leaving 4 bases unmatched. The length of the CDR3 is 15 residues. Germline lookup yields CDR1 SEHNR and CDR2 FQNEAQ (reference sequence). The CDR3 sequence: CASSRRDSSYNEQFF. Written as DNA, the CDR3 is TGTGCCAGCAGCCGCCGGGACAGCTCCTACAATGAGCAGTTCTTC.

This clonotype was seen at least ten times. The CDR3 DNA reads TGTGCCTGGAGTCCCCTCGATGAGCAGTTCTTC. The encoded protein is CAWSPLDEQFF. This sequence joins TRBV30 and TRBJ2-1, with unresolved D. From germline, CDR1 is GTSNPN and CDR2 SVGIG (reference sequence). Trimming shortened V by 2 bases and J by 8 bases, and 7 bases separated the two germline ends. CDR3 length equals 11 residues.